This is a list of T cell receptor beta chains from one sample in a study of T cells in Graves' hyperthyroidism and ophthalmopathy. TCRdb recomputed calls from the multiplex PCR reads with MiXCR, one row per CDR3 protein. The sample records 350,000 or so distinct CDR3 sequences, 15% to 20% being singletons. Sequencing input: blood. The receptors come from a middle-aged woman with Graves' ophthalmopathy. The CDR3 runs from the conserved cysteine through the conserved F or W. D genes are given only for firm matches. Not every row has a clone size; where given, it reads once, few, many or a size class.

D	size	V	J	CDR3	DNA
NA	many	TRBV30	TRBJ1-2	CAWSQRSDYGYTF	TGTGCCTGGAGTCAACGGAGTGACTATGGCTACACCTTC
TRBD2	many	TRBV6-5	TRBJ2-7	CASSYSSGSFNEQYF	TGTGCCAGCAGTTACTCTAGCGGGAGCTTCAACGAGCAGTACTTC
NA	many	TRBV12-3/TRBV12-4	TRBJ1-1	CASSFVGVGEAFF	TGTGCCAGCAGTTTCGTAGGGGTGGGTGAAGCTTTCTTT
TRBD2	many	TRBV20-1	TRBJ2-3	CSASWTSGSPDTQYF	TGCAGTGCTAGTTGGACTAGCGGGAGCCCAGATACGCAGTATTTT
NA	NA	TRBV20-1	TRBJ1-1	CSVKIPGALNTEAFF	TGCAGTGTTAAAATTCCAGGGGCTCTGAACACTGAAGCTTTCTTT
NA	NA	TRBV30	TRBJ1-2	CAFEGGYGYTF	TGTGCCTTCGAGGGGGGCTATGGCTACACCTTC
NA	many	TRBV2	TRBJ1-5	CASSAAGAGNQPQHF	TGTGCCAGCAGTGCGGCAGGGGCGGGCAATCAGCCCCAGCATTTT
NA	many	TRBV15	TRBJ1-1	CATSRGGNTEAFF	TGTGCCACCAGCAGAGGCGGGAACACTGAAGCTTTCTTT
TRBD2	many	TRBV6-2/TRBV6-3	TRBJ2-3	CASSLGLAGVLSTDTQYF	TGTGCCAGCAGCCTGGGGCTAGCGGGAGTCCTCAGCACAGATACGCAGTATTTT
NA	many	TRBV20-1	TRBJ1-1	CSAGLLRMNTEAFF	TGCAGTGCTGGTCTGCTGAGAATGAACACTGAAGCTTTCTTT
NA	many	TRBV6-4	TRBJ2-2	CASAPSVGNTGELFF	TGTGCCAGCGCCCCTAGCGTGGGGAACACCGGGGAGCTGTTTTTT
TRBD2	NA	TRBV5-1	TRBJ2-7	CASTSGSSGYEQYF	TGCGCCAGCACGAGCGGGAGTTCCGGCTACGAGCAGTACTTC
TRBD1	many	TRBV25-1	TRBJ2-7	CASSGFRQTQGETYEQYF	TGTGCCAGCAGTGGTTTCCGACAAACACAGGGGGAAACCTACGAGCAGTACTTC
NA	many	TRBV6-2/TRBV6-3	TRBJ1-6	CASSFRGHDSPLHF	TGTGCCAGCAGTTTTCGGGGGCACGATTCACCCCTCCACTTT
NA	NA	TRBV11-2	TRBJ2-7	CASSLDTGSTYEQYF	TGTGCCAGCAGCTTAGACACAGGGTCTACCTACGAGCAGTACTTC
NA	many	TRBV28	TRBJ2-7	CASGGREMDEQYF	TGTGCCAGCGGGGGGCGGGAGATGGACGAGCAGTACTTC